This T cell receptor (beta chain) is from a study of cytomegalovirus exposure and HLA in healthy donors. Primers included in the PCR were 60 Vbeta and 13 Jbeta primers. The assay was immunoSEQ multiplex PCR, and TCRdb's table has in-frame clones only and misses some. The table has some 160,000 clones, around 79% seen once. CDR1 is SGHVS and CDR2 is FQNEAQ in the germline V gene. This CDR3 has 16 residues. The V gene end was trimmed by 5 bases and the J gene end by 3 bases; junction bases not matched to a gene: 9. The rearrangement joins TRBV7-8 to TRBJ2-7; 11 bases align to TRBD2. Sequencing used PBMCs. The clonotype comes from a woman aged 45-65 years in good health and CMV-seronegative. CDR3 sequence: CASSRGTSGEIYEQYF. DNA of the CDR3: TGTGCCAGCAGCCGAGGGACTAGCGGTGAAATCTACGAGCAGTACTTC.